A single sample is the source of the 9 T cell receptor beta chains below, sequenced in a study of T-cell reconstitution after alpha-beta-depleted transplantation in children. Preparing the TCRbeta library involved the use of unique molecular identifiers. TCRdb independently ran MiXCR on the PCR reads; one entry per CDR3 protein. Of fewer than 550,000 distinct CDR3 sequences in the sample, about 10% were seen once. The sequencing here drew on PBMCs, mostly from graft donor cells, taken 180 days after TCRalphabeta/CD19-depleted stem cell transplant. Receptor source: a female patient younger than 10 who had a stem cell transplant for aplastic anemia, so the T cells may come from the graft donor.

This clonotype has a handful of counts. The chain carries TRBV20-1 and TRBJ2-5, with D unresolved. Germline lookup yields CDR1 DFQATT and CDR2 SNEGSKA (reference sequence). There are 13 residues in the CDR3. V was trimmed by 2 bases and J by 7 bases, leaving 14 bases between them. The CDR3 spells CSARTDKFGTQYF. For the CDR3, the DNA is TGCAGTGCTAGAACAGACAAGTTTGGGACCCAGTACTTC.

V and J are TRBV11-2 and TRBJ2-1; TRBD2 agrees at 12 bases. The length of the CDR3 is 15 residues. Germline trimming cut 5 bases from V and 8 bases from J; bases unmatched to any gene: 7. Germline V CDR1 and CDR2: SGHAT, FQNNGV. The CDR3 DNA reads as TGTGCCAGCAGCGACCGACTAGCGGGAGACTATGAGCAGTTCTTC. Translating it yields CASSDRLAGDYEQFF.

This clonotype came up a few times. The V gene is TRBV19, the J gene TRBJ1-3, with D perhaps matching TRBD1 (5 bases). V was shortened by 3 bases and J by 4 bases, with 10 bases between the two germline ends. Germline V gene sequence: CDR1 LNHDA, CDR2 SQIVND (reference sequence). This CDR3 region has 14 residues. This CDR3 is CASSIWTSGNTIYF. The CDR3 bases are TGTGCCAGTAGTATCTGGACATCCGGAAACACCATATATTTT.

This chain connects TRBV5-1 to TRBJ1-6, with 11 bases lining up with TRBD1. This CDR3 comprises 15 residues. CDR1 and CDR2 from the germline V gene are SGHRS and YFSETQ. The V segment lost 5 bases and the J segment 10 bases; nucleotides outside the gene matches: 8. The DNA of the CDR3 is TGCGCCAGCAGTTGGACAGGGGGCGCAGAATCACCCCTCCACTTT. This translates into CASSWTGGAESPLHF. The complete variable domain, with remaining parts taken from reference TRBV5-1 and TRBJ1-6, reads KAGVTQTPRYLIKTRGQQVTLSCSPISGHRSVSWYQQTPGQGLQFLFEYFSETQRNKGNFPGRFSGRQFSNSRSEMNVSTLELGDSALYLCASSWTGGAESPLHFGNGTRLTVT.

This clonotype turned up a few times. The chain links TRBV20-1 to TRBJ1-2; a weak D match, TRBD1 (5 bases). CDR3 length: 11 amino acids. Germline values: CDR1 DFQATT, CDR2 SNEGSKA (reference sequence). The CDR3 DNA sequence: TGCAGATGCGCGGGCGGGGGTGGCTACACCTTC. It codes for CRCAGGGGYTF.

The rearrangement joins TRBV12-3 or TRBV12-4 to TRBJ2-1, with 10 bases that match TRBD1. Trimming removed 3 bases from V and 4 bases from J; junction bases left unmatched: 6. The CDR3 extends over 16 amino acids. CDR3 coding DNA: TGTGCCAGCAGTTTCGTTCAGGGACAGGGGTACAATGAGCAGTTCTTC. Its translation is CASSFVQGQGYNEQFF.

This clonotype was detected only a few times. This sequence joins TRBV6-5 and TRBJ1-6; TRBD1 is a possible D gene (6 bases). V gave up 2 bases and J gave up 7 bases, with 12 bases separating them. The CDR3 sequence is 15 residues long. The germline CDR1 and CDR2 sequences are MNHEY and SVGAGI. The DNA for the CDR3 is TGTGCCAGCAGTTACACCAGGGGCGAGAATTCACCCCTCCACTTT. Amino acids: CASSYTRGENSPLHF.

This clonotype turned up a few times. This rearrangement joins TRBV7-2 to TRBJ1-3; D call uncertain. The CDR3 length is 15 residues. V lost 1 base, J lost 0 bases, and 7 bases lay in between. CDR1 and CDR2 (germline): SGHTA, FQGNSA. CDR3 sequence: CASSLEWASGNTIYF. For the CDR3, the DNA is TGTGCCAGCAGCTTAGAGTGGGCCTCTGGAAACACCATATATTTT.

This clonotype was observed many times. V gene TRBV12-3 or TRBV12-4 combines with J gene TRBJ1-1, with D hard to call. This CDR3 has 11 residues. The ends were cut back, 6 bases at V and 4 bases at J, with 6 bases in the middle. The DNA for the CDR3 is TGTGCCAGCAGCGCGGGCACTGAAGCTTTCTTT. This translates into CASSAGTEAFF.